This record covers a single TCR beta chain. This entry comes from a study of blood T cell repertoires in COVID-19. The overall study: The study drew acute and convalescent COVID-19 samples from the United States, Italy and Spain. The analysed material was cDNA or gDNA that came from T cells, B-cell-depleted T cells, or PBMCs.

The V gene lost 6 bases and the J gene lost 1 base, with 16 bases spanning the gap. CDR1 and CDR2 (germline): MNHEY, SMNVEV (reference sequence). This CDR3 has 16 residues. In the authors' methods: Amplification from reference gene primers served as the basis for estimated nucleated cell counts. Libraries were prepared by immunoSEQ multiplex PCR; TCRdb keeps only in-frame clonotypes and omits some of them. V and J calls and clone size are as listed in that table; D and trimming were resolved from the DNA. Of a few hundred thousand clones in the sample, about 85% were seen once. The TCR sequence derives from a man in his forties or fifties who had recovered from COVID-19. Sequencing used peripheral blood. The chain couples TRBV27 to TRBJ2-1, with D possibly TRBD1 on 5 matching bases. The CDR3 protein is CASSPGQSRSYNEQFF. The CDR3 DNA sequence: TGTGCCAGCAGCCCAGGACAATCCCGGTCCTACAATGAGCAGTTCTTC.